A single sample is the source of the 18 T cell receptor beta chains below, sequenced in a study of early T cells in non-severe SARS-CoV-2 infection. TCRdb recomputed calls from the 5' RACE reads with MiXCR, one row per CDR3 protein. The sample has some 64,000 distinct CDR3 sequences, about 9% seen once; the top ten hold around 15%. Sequences were derived from whole blood, sampled at baseline. These receptors all stem from an adult who was a healthcare worker with PCR-confirmed SARS-CoV-2 infection or an uninfected control (not recorded which).

The J gene is TRBJ2-1, the V gene TRBV12-3 or TRBV12-4; D is perhaps TRBD1 (5 bases). V dropped 2 bases and J dropped 8 bases, with 19 bases sitting between them. This CDR3 is 16 amino acids long. The CDR3 DNA reads TGTGCCAGCAGTTTAAGGCTCAGTCTCCAGGGTTATGAGCAGTTCTTC. It encodes CASSLRLSLQGYEQFF.

This clonotype was counted between two and nine times. The chain has TRBV5-1 and TRBJ2-3, with D possibly called TRBD1 or TRBD2 (6 bases each). From germline, CDR1 is SGHRS and CDR2 YFSETQ. V was cut by 10 bases and J by 5 bases, with 23 bases left in between. The CDR3 sequence is 15 residues long. CDR3 DNA: TGCGCCTGCACCAGGGCCGGGGGCAAAGGAGATACGCAGTATTTT. This translates into CACTRAGGKGDTQYF.

The chain carries TRBV6-2 or TRBV6-3 and TRBJ2-1; weak D call: TRBD2 (6 bases). CDR1 is MNHEY, CDR2 SVGEGT, per germline. The CDR3 totals 15 residues. The V end lost 10 bases, the J end lost 6 bases, and 22 bases lay between the germline ends. In DNA form, the CDR3 reads TGTGCCACCCTCTCATGGGGGGAGCTCGGCAATGAGCAGTTCTTC. This codes for CATLSWGELGNEQFF.

The table lists this clonotype with a few counts. This sequence joins TRBV29-1 and TRBJ2-3; no definite D call. The V end lost 6 bases, the J end lost 0 bases, and 7 bases lay between the germline ends. Germline V lookup: CDR1 SQVTM, CDR2 ANQGSEA. The CDR3 is 12 residues long. CDR3 sequence (DNA): TGCAGCGTAACGGGCAGCACAGATACGCAGTATTTT. Its protein product is CSVTGSTDTQYF.

The rearrangement links TRBV28 to TRBJ2-7, with D unclear. Germline lookup yields CDR1 MDHEN and CDR2 SYDVKM. The CDR3 is 11 amino acids. V was trimmed by 7 bases and J by 2 bases, leaving 6 bases between them. CDR3 nucleotide sequence: TGTGCCAGCAAGGGAACCTACGAGCAGTACTTC. It yields the protein CASKGTYEQYF.

The chain is built from TRBV9 and TRBJ2-3; 8 nucleotides agree with TRBD1. The germline V gene has CDR1 SGDLS and CDR2 YYNGEE. CDR3 length: 16 amino acids. V lost 4 bases to trimming and J lost 0 bases; unmatched junction nucleotides: 7. CDR3 nucleotides: TGTGCCAGCAGCCCCCGGGACAGGACGAGCACAGATACGCAGTATTTT. It yields the protein CASSPRDRTSTDTQYF.

The chain uses TRBV28 and TRBJ2-7; D unresolved. This CDR3 contains 12 residues. From germline, CDR1 is MDHEN and CDR2 SYDVKM. V was pared by 8 bases and J by 4 bases, with 12 bases between. The CDR3 coding sequence is TGTGCCAGCCGCCCCGTGGGGTACGAGCAGTACTTC. Protein sequence: CASRPVGYEQYF.

This clonotype was seen more than once but under ten times. The V gene is TRBV20-1, the J gene TRBJ1-1, with a possible D match to TRBD1 (5 bases). Germline-derived CDR1 and CDR2 are DFQATT and SNEGSKA (reference sequence). This CDR3 has 13 amino acids. V was cut by 5 bases and J by 5 bases, with 15 bases left in between. The CDR3 is CSAVGGGVTEAFF. The CDR3, as DNA: TGCAGTGCTGTGGGAGGAGGGGTGACTGAAGCTTTCTTT.

This clonotype was seen more than once but under ten times. The J gene is TRBJ2-1, the V gene TRBV4-3, with 8 bases aligning to TRBD2. Looked up from germline, CDR1 is LGHNA and CDR2 is YSLEER. With 2 bases clipped from V and 5 bases from J, the junction kept 5 bases outside the gene matches. The CDR3 runs 15 residues. CDR3: CASSQMVAGHNEQFF. CDR3 sequence (DNA): TGCGCCAGCAGCCAAATGGTAGCGGGACACAATGAGCAGTTCTTC.

The sample holds many counts of this clonotype. The rearrangement uses TRBV6-6 and TRBJ1-1; perhaps TRBD1 as D (6 bases). Germline V lookup: CDR1 MNHNY, CDR2 SVGAGI (reference sequence). The V and J ends lost 5 bases and 2 bases respectively, with 18 bases between them. The CDR3 spans 16 residues. The CDR3 DNA reads as TGTGCCAGCAGTCCGGCGGGGGCCCTCCCTAACACTGAAGCTTTCTTT. Translating it yields CASSPAGALPNTEAFF.

At least ten counts were recorded for this clonotype. The rearrangement uses TRBV3-1 and TRBJ1-1, with a possible D match to TRBD1 (6 bases). CDR3 length: 15 residues. The germline gives CDR1 LGHDT, CDR2 YNNKEL (reference sequence). The V gene lost 2 bases and the J gene lost 0 bases, with 10 bases spanning the gap. CDR3 bases: TGTGCCAGCAGCCAAAGGGCAGGGGTGAACACTGAAGCTTTCTTT. Protein product: CASSQRAGVNTEAFF.

The chain has TRBV28 and TRBJ2-7; 9 bases are shared with TRBD1. V lost 4 bases, J lost 5 bases, and 9 bases stayed unmatched. Germline V gene data show CDR1 as MDHEN and CDR2 as SYDVKM. This CDR3 is built from 15 residues. The CDR3 coding sequence is TGTGCCAGCAGTTGGATCCGGACAGGGGTCAACGAGCAGTACTTC. Residues: CASSWIRTGVNEQYF.

This clonotype was found many times. The chain carries TRBV28 and TRBJ2-1; D tentatively fits TRBD1 or TRBD2 (5 bases each). V was cut by 5 bases and J by 3 bases, with 20 bases left in between. The CDR3 extends over 17 amino acids. In germline, CDR1 is MDHEN, CDR2 SYDVKM. The CDR3 DNA reads TGTGCCAGCAGTACCCAAGGGGAGTTGGGGTTCTACAATGAGCAGTTCTTC. This encodes CASSTQGELGFYNEQFF.

This clonotype has only a few counts. The chain carries TRBV6-2 or TRBV6-3 and TRBJ2-3; D may be TRBD1 (5 bases). Trimming cost V 6 bases and J 4 bases, with 17 bases left between them. CDR3 length equals 15 residues. Germline V gives CDR1 MNHEY, CDR2 SVGEGT. CDR3 bases: TGTGCCAGCAGAGACAGCCCAATCTGGGCAGATACGCAGTATTTT. Translated: CASRDSPIWADTQYF.

This clonotype was counted between two and nine times. The rearrangement uses TRBV20-1 and TRBJ2-5, with 7 nucleotides matching TRBD2. The germline V gene has CDR1 DFQATT and CDR2 SNEGSKA (reference sequence). The CDR3 contains 15 residues. Germline trimming cut 1 base from V and 1 base from J; bases unmatched to any gene: 6. In nucleotides, the CDR3 is TGCAGTGCTAGAGTGGGCGGGAGTGGCCAAGAGACCCAGTACTTC. Translated, it gives CSARVGGSGQETQYF.

This clonotype occurred many times. The chain links TRBV6-5 to TRBJ2-4; 9 bases map to TRBD2. Germline values: CDR1 MNHEY, CDR2 SVGAGI. V gave up 5 bases and J gave up 2 bases; unmatched junction bases: 4. The length of the CDR3 is 15 residues. The CDR3 reads CASSPAGGTKNIQYF. The CDR3, as DNA: TGTGCCAGCAGTCCTGCGGGAGGGACCAAAAACATTCAGTACTTC.

The chain links TRBV29-1 to TRBJ1-3; D remains unclear. Germline assignment: CDR1 SQVTM and CDR2 ANQGSEA. The CDR3 extends over 15 amino acids. Trimming pared 2 bases from V and 0 bases from J, leaving 11 bases between. The chain's CDR3 is CSVEHQTNSGNTIYF. CDR3 DNA: TGCAGCGTTGAACACCAGACAAACTCTGGAAACACCATATATTTT. The full variable domain, its missing parts supplied by reference TRBV29-1 and TRBJ1-3, is SAVISQKPSRDICQRGTSLTIQCQVDSQVTMMFWYRQQPGQSLTLIATANQGSEATYESGFVIDKFPISRPNLTFSTLTVSNMSPEDSSIYLCSVEHQTNSGNTIYFGEGSWLTVV.

This chain uses TRBV7-2 with TRBJ1-1; D possibly corresponds to TRBD1 (5 bases). Deletions cut 5 bases from V and 3 bases from J, with 13 bases between. CDR1 is SGHTA and CDR2 is FQGNSA in the germline V gene. The CDR3 extends over 14 amino acids. The CDR3: CASSPARGYTEAFF. Written as DNA, the CDR3 is TGTGCCAGCAGCCCAGCCCGGGGCTACACTGAAGCTTTCTTT.